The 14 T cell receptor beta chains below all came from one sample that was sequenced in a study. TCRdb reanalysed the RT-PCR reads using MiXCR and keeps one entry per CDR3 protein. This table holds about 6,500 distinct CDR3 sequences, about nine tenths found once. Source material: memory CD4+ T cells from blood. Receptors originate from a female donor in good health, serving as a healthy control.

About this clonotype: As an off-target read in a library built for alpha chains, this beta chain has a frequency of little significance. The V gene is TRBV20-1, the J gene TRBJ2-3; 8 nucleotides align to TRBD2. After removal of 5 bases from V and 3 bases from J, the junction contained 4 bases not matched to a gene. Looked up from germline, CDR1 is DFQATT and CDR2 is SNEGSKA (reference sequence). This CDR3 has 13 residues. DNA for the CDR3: TGCAGTGCTGGCTCTAGCGGGACAGATACGCAGTATTTT. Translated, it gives CSAGSSGTDTQYF.

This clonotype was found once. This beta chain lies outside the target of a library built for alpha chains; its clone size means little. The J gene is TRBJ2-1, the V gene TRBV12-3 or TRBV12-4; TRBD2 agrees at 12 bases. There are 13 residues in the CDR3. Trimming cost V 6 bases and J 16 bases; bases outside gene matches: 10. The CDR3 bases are TGTGCCAGCAGCGATCCTGCTAGCGGGGGGGGTTTCTTC. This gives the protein CASSDPASGGGFF.

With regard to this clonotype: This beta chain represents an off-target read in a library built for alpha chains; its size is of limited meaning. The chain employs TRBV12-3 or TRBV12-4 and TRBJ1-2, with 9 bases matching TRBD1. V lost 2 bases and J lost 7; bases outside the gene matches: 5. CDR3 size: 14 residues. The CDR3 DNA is TGTGCCAGCAGTTTACCGGGACAGGGCGGTGGCTACACCTTC. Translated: CASSLPGQGGGYTF.

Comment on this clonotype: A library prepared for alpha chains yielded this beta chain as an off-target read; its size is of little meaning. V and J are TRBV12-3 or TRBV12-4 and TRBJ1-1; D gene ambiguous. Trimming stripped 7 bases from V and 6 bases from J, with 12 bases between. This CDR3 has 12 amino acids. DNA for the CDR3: TGTGCCAGCACCCTAGGCCCTTCTGAAGCTTTCTTT. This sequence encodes CASTLGPSEAFF.

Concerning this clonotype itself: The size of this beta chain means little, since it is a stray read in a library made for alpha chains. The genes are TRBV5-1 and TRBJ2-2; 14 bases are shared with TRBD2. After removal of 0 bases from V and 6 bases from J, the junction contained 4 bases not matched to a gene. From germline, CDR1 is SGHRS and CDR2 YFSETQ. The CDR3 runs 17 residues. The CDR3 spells CASSLAGTSGSSGELFF. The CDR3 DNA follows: TGCGCCAGCAGCTTGGCCGGGACTAGCGGGAGTTCCGGGGAGCTGTTTTTT.

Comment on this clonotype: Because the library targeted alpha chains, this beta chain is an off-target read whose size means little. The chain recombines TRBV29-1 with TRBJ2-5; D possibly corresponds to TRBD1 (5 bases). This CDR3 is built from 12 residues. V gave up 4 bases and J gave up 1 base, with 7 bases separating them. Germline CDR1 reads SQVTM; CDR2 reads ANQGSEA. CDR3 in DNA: TGCAGCGTTGGACAGATCCAAGAGACCCAGTACTTC. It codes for CSVGQIQETQYF.

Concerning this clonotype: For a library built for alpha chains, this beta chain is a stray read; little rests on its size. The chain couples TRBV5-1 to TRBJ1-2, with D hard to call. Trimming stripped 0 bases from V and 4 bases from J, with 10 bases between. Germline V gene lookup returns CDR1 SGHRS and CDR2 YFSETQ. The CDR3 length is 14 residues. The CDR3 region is CASSLDRAGYGYTF. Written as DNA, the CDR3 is TGCGCCAGCAGCTTGGATAGGGCCGGCTATGGCTACACCTTC.

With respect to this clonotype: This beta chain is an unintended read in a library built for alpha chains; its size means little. CDR3 sequence (DNA): TGTGCCAGCAGCGTAGTGGGTACTAGTGGGACCTACAATGAGCAGTTCTTC. Its protein product is CASSVVGTSGTYNEQFF. The genes are TRBV9 and TRBJ2-1; TRBD2 might be the D (5 bases). Germline V gene lookup returns CDR1 SGDLS and CDR2 YYNGEE. V lost 0 bases and J 2 bases, leaving 15 bases between the germline ends. The CDR3 spans 17 residues.

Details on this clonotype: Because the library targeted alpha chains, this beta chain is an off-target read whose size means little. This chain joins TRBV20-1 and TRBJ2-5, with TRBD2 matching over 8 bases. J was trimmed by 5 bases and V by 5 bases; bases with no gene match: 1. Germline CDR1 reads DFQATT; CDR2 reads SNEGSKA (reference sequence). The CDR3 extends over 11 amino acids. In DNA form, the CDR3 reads TGCAGTGCTCCGGGGGGGGAGACCCAGTACTTC. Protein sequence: CSAPGGETQYF.

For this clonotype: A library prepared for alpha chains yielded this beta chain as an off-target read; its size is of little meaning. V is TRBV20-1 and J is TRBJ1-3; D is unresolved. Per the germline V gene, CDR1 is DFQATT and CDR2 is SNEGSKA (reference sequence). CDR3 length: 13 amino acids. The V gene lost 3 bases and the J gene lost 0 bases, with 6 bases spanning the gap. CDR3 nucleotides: TGCAGTGCTAGCGGTGTCTCTGGAAACACCATATATTTT. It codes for CSASGVSGNTIYF.

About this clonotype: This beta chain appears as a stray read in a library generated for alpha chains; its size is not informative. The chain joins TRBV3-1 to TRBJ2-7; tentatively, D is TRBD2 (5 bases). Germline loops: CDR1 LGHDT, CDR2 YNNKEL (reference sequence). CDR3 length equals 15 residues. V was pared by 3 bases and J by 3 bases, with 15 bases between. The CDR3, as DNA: TGTGCCAGCAGCCAGGGCACAGCGGAGAACTACGAGCAGTACTTC. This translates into CASSQGTAENYEQYF.

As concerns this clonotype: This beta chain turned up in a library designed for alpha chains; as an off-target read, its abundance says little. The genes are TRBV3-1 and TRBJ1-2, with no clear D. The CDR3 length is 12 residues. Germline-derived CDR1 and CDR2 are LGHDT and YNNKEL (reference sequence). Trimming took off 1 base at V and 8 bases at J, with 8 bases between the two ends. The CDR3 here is CASSQGDRGYTF. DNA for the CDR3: TGTGCCAGCAGCCAAGGAGACCGGGGCTACACCTTC.

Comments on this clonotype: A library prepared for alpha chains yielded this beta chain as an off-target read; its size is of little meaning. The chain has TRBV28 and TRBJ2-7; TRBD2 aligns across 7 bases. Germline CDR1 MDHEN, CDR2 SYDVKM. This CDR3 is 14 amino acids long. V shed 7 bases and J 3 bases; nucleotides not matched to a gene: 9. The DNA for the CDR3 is TGTGCCAGCAAGCGGGGAACGTACAGCTACGAGCAGTACTTC. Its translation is CASKRGTYSYEQYF.

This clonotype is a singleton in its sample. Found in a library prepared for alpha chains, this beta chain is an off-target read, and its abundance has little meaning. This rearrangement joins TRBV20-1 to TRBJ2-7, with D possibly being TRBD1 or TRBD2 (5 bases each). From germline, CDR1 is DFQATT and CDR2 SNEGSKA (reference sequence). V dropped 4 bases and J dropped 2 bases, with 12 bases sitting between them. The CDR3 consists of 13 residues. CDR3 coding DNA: TGCAGTGCTAATCAGGGACCAGCCTACGAGCAGTACTTC. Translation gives CSANQGPAYEQYF.